Included here is one T cell receptor beta chain sequence, with context. The antigen remains unidentified. The PCR had 60 Vbeta and 13 Jbeta primers. Clones were sequenced by immunoSEQ multiplex PCR, and TCRdb holds only the in-frame ones, with some missing. The sample yields approximately 72,000 clones, about 66% seen once. This sample is drawn from a study of cytomegalovirus exposure and HLA in healthy donors. Study-wide findings and caveats: Per a later analysis, fewer than 20,000 TCR beta sequences showed association with HLA alleles at 0.05 false discovery rate. A previous analysis found most TCR beta V segments productive roughly 90% or roughly 30% of the time.

The CDR3 consists of 15 residues. Germline CDR1 reads MNHNS; CDR2 reads SASEGT. V was pared by 1 base and J by 1 base, with 10 bases between. The sequenced sample was PBMCs. The source of this sequence is a middle-aged man in good health and CMV-seropositive. The gene calls are TRBV6-1 and TRBJ1-1; D remains ambiguous. CDR3 bases: TGTGCCAGCAGTGAAGTAGTGGGGAGGAACACTGAAGCTTTCTTT. This sequence encodes CASSEVVGRNTEAFF.